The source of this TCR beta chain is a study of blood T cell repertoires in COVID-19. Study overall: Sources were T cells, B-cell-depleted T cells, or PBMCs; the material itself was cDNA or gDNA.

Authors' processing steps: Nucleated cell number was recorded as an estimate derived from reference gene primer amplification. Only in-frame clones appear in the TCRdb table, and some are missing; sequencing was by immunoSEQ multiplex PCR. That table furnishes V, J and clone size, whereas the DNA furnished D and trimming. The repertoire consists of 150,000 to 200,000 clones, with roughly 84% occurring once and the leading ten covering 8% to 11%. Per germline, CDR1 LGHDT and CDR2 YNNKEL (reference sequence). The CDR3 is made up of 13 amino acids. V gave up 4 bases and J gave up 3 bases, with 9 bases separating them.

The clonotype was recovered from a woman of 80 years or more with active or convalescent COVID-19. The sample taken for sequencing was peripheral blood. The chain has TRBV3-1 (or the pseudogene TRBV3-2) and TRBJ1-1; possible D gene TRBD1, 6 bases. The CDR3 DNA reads TGTGCCAGCAGCCTTTACAGGGACACTGAAGCTTTCTTT. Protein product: CASSLYRDTEAFF.